Below, 18 T cell receptor beta chains from the same sample are listed, as sequenced in a study of T cells in Graves' hyperthyroidism and ophthalmopathy. RNA transcripts gave rise to amplified TCR beta CDR3 regions. An initial round of RT-PCR targeting the TCR CDR3 relied on the HTBI primer set. MiXCR, applied by TCRdb to the multiplex PCR reads, yields one record per CDR3 protein. The table includes under 650,000 distinct CDR3 sequences, under 20% detected once. The sample consisted of blood. These receptors originate from a woman aged 25-40 years with Graves' hyperthyroidism.

This CDR3 reads CASGLVHLFGGPRSYNEQFF. The DNA for the CDR3 is TGTGCTAGTGGTTTGGTACATCTTTTCGGGGGACCTAGATCCTACAATGAGCAGTTCTTC. The chain is built from TRBV12-5 and TRBJ2-1; D possibly corresponds to TRBD2 (6 bases). The germline CDR1 and CDR2 sequences are LGHNT and FRNRAP. Trimming removed 0 bases from V and 1 base from J, with 22 bases in between. The CDR3 spans 20 residues. The complete variable domain, with remaining parts taken from reference TRBV12-5 and TRBJ2-1, reads DARVTQTPRHKVTEMGQEVTMRCQPILGHNTVFWYRQTMMQGLELLAYFRNRAPLDDSGMPKDRFSAEMPDATLATLKIQPSEPRDSAVYFCASGLVHLFGGPRSYNEQFFGPGTRLTVL.

This clonotype has a count of ten or more. The rearrangement joins TRBV6-6 to TRBJ2-7, with no clear D. Deletions cut 2 bases from V and 3 bases from J, with 11 bases between. In germline, CDR1 is MNHNY, CDR2 SVGAGI (reference sequence). There are 14 residues in the CDR3. This CDR3 is CASSYGRAGYEQYF. The CDR3 coding sequence is TGTGCCAGCAGTTACGGCCGGGCTGGCTACGAGCAGTACTTC.

The sample holds many counts of this clonotype. CDR3: CARGAGGESETQYF. Written as DNA, the CDR3 is TGTGCCAGGGGGGCAGGGGGCGAATCGGAGACCCAGTACTTC. The rearrangement uses TRBV2 and TRBJ2-5, with 8 bases aligning to TRBD1. Germline-derived CDR1 and CDR2 are SNHLY and FYNNEI. The CDR3 runs to 14 residues. Germline trimming cut 9 bases from V and 5 bases from J; bases unmatched to any gene: 11.

This clonotype was seen more than once but under ten times. The V call is TRBV24-1, the J call TRBJ2-2, with TRBD2 matching 8 bases. Germline V gives CDR1 KGHDR, CDR2 SFDVKD. CDR3 length equals 14 residues. V shed 2 bases, J shed 6 bases, and the junction held 1 base outside the gene matches. CDR3 in DNA: TGTGCCACCAGTGATTGGACTAGCTCCGGGGAGCTGTTTTTT. Translating gives CATSDWTSSGELFF.

This clonotype was observed at least ten times. V is TRBV7-2 and J is TRBJ2-7; D might be TRBD2 (5 bases). Germline V gene sequence: CDR1 SGHTA, CDR2 FQGNSA. V was pared by 5 bases and J by 6 bases, with 14 bases between. The CDR3 sequence is 13 residues long. The CDR3, as DNA: TGTGCCAGCAGCCCCGGGCTAGCTTTCGAGCAGTACTTC. The encoded protein is CASSPGLAFEQYF.

This clonotype appeared many times. J is TRBJ2-7 and V is TRBV6-1, with D tentatively TRBD1 or TRBD2 (6 bases each). The germline V and J ends were trimmed by 8 bases and 2 bases, with 16 bases remaining between them. The CDR3 has 14 residues. The germline V gene encodes CDR1 MNHNS and CDR2 SASEGT. CDR3 coding DNA: TGTGCCAGCCATGAACAGGGAGGCCCCTACGAGCAGTACTTC. It specifies CASHEQGGPYEQYF.

This clonotype was seen a handful of times. J is TRBJ1-5 and V is TRBV5-5; 8 bases are a match to TRBD1. Germline V lookup: CDR1 SGHKS, CDR2 YYEKEE (reference sequence). The CDR3 runs to 15 residues. Trimming removed 0 bases from V and 6 bases from J; junction bases left unmatched: 5. CDR3 nucleotides: TGTGCCAGCAGCTTGGGTTCAGGGGGCAGTCAGCCCCAGCATTTT. It specifies CASSLGSGGSQPQHF.

The genes are TRBV20-1 and TRBJ2-2; D is ambiguous. Germline V gene data show CDR1 as DFQATT and CDR2 as SNEGSKA (reference sequence). V lost 0 bases and J 1 base, leaving 9 bases between the germline ends. The CDR3 loop spans 15 amino acids. The CDR3 nucleotides read TGCAGTGCTAGAGACTCGCGGAGGAACACCGGGGAGCTGTTTTTT. Amino acids: CSARDSRRNTGELFF.

This clonotype was observed many times. The CDR3 loop reads CASSLIRYRYNEQFF. Written as DNA, the CDR3 is TGTGCCAGCAGCTTAATACGGTATCGGTACAATGAGCAGTTCTTC. The V call is TRBV11-3, the J call TRBJ2-1; D unclear. This CDR3 comprises 15 residues. V was trimmed by 2 bases and J by 4 bases, leaving 12 bases between them. Looked up from germline, CDR1 is SGHNT and CDR2 is YENEEA.

J is TRBJ2-3 and V is TRBV2, with 7 bases matching TRBD1. Looked up from germline, CDR1 is SNHLY and CDR2 is FYNNEI. V lost 5 bases, J lost 6 bases, and 5 bases stayed unmatched. This CDR3 is 13 amino acids long. CDR3 amino acids: CASSTTGLDTQYF. For the CDR3, the DNA is TGTGCCAGCAGTACGACAGGGCTGGATACGCAGTATTTT.

V usage is TRBV19 and J usage is TRBJ2-7, with D perhaps TRBD1 (6 bases). From germline, CDR1 is LNHDA and CDR2 SQIVND (reference sequence). The CDR3 loop spans 14 amino acids. V lost 5 bases and J 4 bases, leaving 15 bases between the germline ends. The CDR3 DNA reads as TGTGCCAGTAGTCCCGGGACAAGGGGATACGAGCAGTACTTC. Translating it yields CASSPGTRGYEQYF.

This clonotype has a count of ten or more. V and J are TRBV2 and TRBJ1-1; perhaps TRBD1 as D (6 bases). The CDR3 is made up of 16 amino acids. The germline V and J ends were trimmed by 5 bases and 1 base, with 17 bases remaining between them. Germline-derived CDR1 and CDR2 are SNHLY and FYNNEI. CDR3 in DNA: TGTGCCAGCAGTCGAAAGAGACAGGTGGAGAACACTGAAGCTTTCTTT. The encoded protein is CASSRKRQVENTEAFF.

This sequence joins TRBV2 and TRBJ2-7; D is perhaps TRBD2 (5 bases). Germline V lookup: CDR1 SNHLY, CDR2 FYNNEI. V dropped 6 bases and J dropped 4 bases, with 16 bases sitting between them. The CDR3 runs 14 residues. This CDR3 is CASSLRSSPYEQYF. DNA of the CDR3: TGTGCCAGCAGCTTAAGGTCTAGCCCGTACGAGCAGTACTTC.

This clonotype was observed many times. As DNA, the CDR3 is TGTGCCAGCAGTCCCCCCCAAAGCACTGAAGCTTTCTTT. Translating gives CASSPPQSTEAFF. The chain joins TRBV27 to TRBJ1-1; D gene ambiguous. Germline V CDR1 and CDR2: MNHEY, SMNVEV (reference sequence). This CDR3 is built from 13 residues. V was clipped by 5 bases and J by 4 bases, with 11 bases between them.

This clonotype was recorded many times. This chain joins TRBV2 and TRBJ2-7, with D possibly TRBD2 on 5 matching bases. The CDR3 covers 13 residues. Germline values: CDR1 SNHLY, CDR2 FYNNEI. Trimming cost V 3 bases and J 6 bases, with 12 bases left between them. CDR3 loop: CASSELARVEQYF. The CDR3 DNA follows: TGTGCCAGCAGTGAGCTAGCTCGGGTCGAGCAGTACTTC.

V usage is TRBV5-5 and J usage is TRBJ2-7, with a possible D match to TRBD1 (6 bases). V was pared by 4 bases and J by 0 bases, with 14 bases between. Germline loops: CDR1 SGHKS, CDR2 YYEKEE (reference sequence). There are 15 residues in the CDR3. Here the CDR3 reads CASSRAGELSYEQYF. CDR3 nucleotide sequence: TGTGCCAGCAGCCGTGCAGGGGAGCTCTCCTACGAGCAGTACTTC.

This clonotype was counted many times. This chain links TRBV27 with TRBJ2-1; possible D gene TRBD2, 6 bases. Trimming cost V 2 bases and J 6 bases, with 11 bases left between them. Germline assignment: CDR1 MNHEY and CDR2 SMNVEV (reference sequence). This CDR3 is 14 amino acids long. For the CDR3, the DNA is TGTGCCAGCAGTTTAGGGGGGAGAATCAATGAGCAGTTCTTC. This codes for CASSLGGRINEQFF.

The chain couples TRBV6-1 to TRBJ1-2, with TRBD1 identical over 9 bases. Germline V gene sequence: CDR1 MNHNS, CDR2 SASEGT. This CDR3 is 14 amino acids long. Trimming cost V 5 bases and J 8 bases; bases outside gene matches: 9. The CDR3 sequence: CASSFTGGSGGYTF. The CDR3 coding sequence is TGTGCCAGCAGTTTCACAGGGGGCTCAGGAGGCTACACCTTC.